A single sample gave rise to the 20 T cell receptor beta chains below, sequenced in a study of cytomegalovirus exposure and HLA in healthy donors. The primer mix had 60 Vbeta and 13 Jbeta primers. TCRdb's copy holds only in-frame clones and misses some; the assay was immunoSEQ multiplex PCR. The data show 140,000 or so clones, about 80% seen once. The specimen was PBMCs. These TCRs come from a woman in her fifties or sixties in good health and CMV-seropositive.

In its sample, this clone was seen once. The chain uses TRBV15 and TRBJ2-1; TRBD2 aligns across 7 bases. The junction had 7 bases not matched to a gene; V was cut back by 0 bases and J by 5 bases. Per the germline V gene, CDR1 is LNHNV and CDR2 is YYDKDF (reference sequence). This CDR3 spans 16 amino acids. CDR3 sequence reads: CATSRELAAFNNEQFF. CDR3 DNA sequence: TGTGCCACCAGCAGAGAGCTAGCGGCTTTTAACAATGAGCAGTTCTTC.

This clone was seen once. In DNA form, the CDR3 reads TGCGCCAGCAGCCAATACTACCCGGGACAGGGGGCGAATGAGCAGTTCTTC. Translation gives CASSQYYPGQGANEQFF. The chain recombines TRBV4-3 with TRBJ2-1, with 12 positions matching TRBD1. With V trimmed by 2 bases and J by 7 bases, 9 bases remained unmatched. The CDR3 runs 17 residues. The germline gives CDR1 LGHNA, CDR2 YSLEER.

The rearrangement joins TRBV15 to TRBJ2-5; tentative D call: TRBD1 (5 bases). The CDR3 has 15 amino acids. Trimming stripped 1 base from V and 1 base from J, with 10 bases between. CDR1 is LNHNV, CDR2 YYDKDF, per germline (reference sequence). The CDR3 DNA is TGTGCCACCAGCAGAGGGGCGCAGGGCCAAGAGACCCAGTACTTC. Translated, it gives CATSRGAQGQETQYF. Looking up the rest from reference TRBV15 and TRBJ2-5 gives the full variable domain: DAMVIQNPRYQVTQFGKPVTLSCSQTLNHNVMYWYQQKSSQAPKLLFHYYDKDFNNEADTPDNFQSRRPNTSFCFLDIRSPGLGDTAMYLCATSRGAQGQETQYFGPGTRLLVL.

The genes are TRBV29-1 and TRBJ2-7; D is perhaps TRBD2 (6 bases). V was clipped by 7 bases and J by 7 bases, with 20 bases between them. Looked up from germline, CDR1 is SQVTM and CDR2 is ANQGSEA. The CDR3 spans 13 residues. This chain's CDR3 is CSASPAGFGEQYF. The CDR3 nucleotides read TGCAGCGCCTCACCCGCGGGGTTCGGAGAGCAGTACTTC.

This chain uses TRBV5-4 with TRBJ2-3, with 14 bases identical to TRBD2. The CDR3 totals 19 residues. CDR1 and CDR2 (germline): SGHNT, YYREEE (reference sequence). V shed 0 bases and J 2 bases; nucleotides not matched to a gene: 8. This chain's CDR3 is CASSLVTSGRAFHTDTQYF. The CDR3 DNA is TGTGCCAGCAGCTTGGTGACTAGCGGGAGGGCCTTTCACACAGATACGCAGTATTTT.

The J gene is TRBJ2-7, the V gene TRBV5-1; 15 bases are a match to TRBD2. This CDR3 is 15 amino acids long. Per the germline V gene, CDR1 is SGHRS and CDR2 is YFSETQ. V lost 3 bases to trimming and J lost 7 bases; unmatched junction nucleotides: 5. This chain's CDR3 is CASSWGLAGGREQYF. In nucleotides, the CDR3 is TGCGCCAGCAGCTGGGGACTAGCGGGAGGCCGGGAGCAGTACTTC.

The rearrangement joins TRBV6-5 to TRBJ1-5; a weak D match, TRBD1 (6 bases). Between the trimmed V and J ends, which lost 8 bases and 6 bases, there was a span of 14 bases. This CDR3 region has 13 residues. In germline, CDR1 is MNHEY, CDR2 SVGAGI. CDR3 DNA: TGTGCCAGCCGGCAGGGGCTGACTCAGCCCCAGCATTTT. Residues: CASRQGLTQPQHF.

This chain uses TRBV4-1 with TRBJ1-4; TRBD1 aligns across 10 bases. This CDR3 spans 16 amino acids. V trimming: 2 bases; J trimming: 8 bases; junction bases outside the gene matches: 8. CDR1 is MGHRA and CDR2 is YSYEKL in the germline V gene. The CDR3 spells CASSQLPGQGNEKLFF. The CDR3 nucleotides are TGCGCCAGCAGCCAATTACCGGGACAGGGGAACGAAAAACTGTTTTTT.

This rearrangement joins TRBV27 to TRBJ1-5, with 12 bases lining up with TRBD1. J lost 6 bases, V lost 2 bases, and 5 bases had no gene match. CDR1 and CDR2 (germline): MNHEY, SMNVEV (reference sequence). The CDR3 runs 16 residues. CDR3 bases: TGTGCCAGCAGTTTACTGGGACAGGGGGCTAGTCAGCCCCAGCATTTT. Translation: CASSLLGQGASQPQHF.

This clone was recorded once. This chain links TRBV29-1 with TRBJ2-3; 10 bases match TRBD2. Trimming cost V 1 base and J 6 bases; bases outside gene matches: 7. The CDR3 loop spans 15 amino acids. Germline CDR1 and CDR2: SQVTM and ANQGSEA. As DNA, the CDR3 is TGCAGCGTTGAAGCTAGCGGGAGTGGTGGGGATACGCAGTATTTT. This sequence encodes CSVEASGSGGDTQYF.

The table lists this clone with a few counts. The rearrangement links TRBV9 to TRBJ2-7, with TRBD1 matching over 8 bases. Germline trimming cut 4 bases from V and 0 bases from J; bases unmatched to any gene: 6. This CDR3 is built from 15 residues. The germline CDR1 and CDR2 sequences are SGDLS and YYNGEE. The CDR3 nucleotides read TGTGCCAGCAGCCCCTGGGGGACAGGCTCCTACGAGCAGTACTTC. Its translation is CASSPWGTGSYEQYF.

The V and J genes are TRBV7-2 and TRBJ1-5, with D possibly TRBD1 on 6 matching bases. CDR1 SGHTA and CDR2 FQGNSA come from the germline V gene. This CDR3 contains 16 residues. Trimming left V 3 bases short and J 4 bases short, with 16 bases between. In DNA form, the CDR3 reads TGTGCCAGCAGCTTTAGTTTAGGGCAGGGGAATCAGCCCCAGCATTTT. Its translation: CASSFSLGQGNQPQHF. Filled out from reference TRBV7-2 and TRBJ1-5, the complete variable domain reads GAGVSQSPSNKVTEKGKDVELRCDPISGHTALYWYRQSLGQGLEFLIYFQGNSAPDKSGLPSDRFSAERTGGSVSTLTIQRTQQEDSAVYLCASSFSLGQGNQPQHFGDGTRLSIL.

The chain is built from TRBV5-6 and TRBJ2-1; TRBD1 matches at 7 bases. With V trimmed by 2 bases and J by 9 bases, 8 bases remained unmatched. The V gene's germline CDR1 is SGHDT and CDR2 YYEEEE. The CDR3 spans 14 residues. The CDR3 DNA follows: TGTGCCAGCAGCTTAATGGTTACAGGGGTTGAGCAGTTCTTC. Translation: CASSLMVTGVEQFF.

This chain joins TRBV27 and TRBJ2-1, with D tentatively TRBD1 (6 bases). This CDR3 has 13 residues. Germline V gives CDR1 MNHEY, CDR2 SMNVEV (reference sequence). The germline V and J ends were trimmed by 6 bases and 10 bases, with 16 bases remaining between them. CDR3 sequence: CASSQLRGREQFF. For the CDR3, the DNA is TGTGCCAGCAGCCAGCTCAGGGGCCGGGAGCAGTTCTTC.

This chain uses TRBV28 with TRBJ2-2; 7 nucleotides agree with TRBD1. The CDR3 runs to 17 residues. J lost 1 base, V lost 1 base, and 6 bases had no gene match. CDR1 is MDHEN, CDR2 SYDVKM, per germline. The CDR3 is CASSLFIRDRNTGELFF. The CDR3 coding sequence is TGTGCCAGCAGTTTATTTATCCGGGACAGGAACACCGGGGAGCTGTTTTTT.

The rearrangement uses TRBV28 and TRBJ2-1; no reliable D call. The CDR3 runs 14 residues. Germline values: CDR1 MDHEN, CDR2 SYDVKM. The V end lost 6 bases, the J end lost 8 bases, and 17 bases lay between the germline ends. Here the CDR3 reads CASRIYSRSYEQFF. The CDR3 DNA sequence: TGTGCCAGCAGAATTTACTCAAGATCGTATGAGCAGTTCTTC.

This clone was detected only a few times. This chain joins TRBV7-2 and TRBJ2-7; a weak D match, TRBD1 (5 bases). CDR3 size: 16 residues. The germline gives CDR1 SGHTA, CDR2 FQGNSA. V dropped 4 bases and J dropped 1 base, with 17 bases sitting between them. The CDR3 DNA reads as TGTGCCAGCAGCTCAACGGTGGCGTCAGGGTCCTACGAGCAGTACTTC. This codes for CASSSTVASGSYEQYF. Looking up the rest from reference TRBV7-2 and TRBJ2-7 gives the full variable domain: GAGVSQSPSNKVTEKGKDVELRCDPISGHTALYWYRQSLGQGLEFLIYFQGNSAPDKSGLPSDRFSAERTGGSVSTLTIQRTQQEDSAVYLCASSSTVASGSYEQYFGPGTRLTVT.

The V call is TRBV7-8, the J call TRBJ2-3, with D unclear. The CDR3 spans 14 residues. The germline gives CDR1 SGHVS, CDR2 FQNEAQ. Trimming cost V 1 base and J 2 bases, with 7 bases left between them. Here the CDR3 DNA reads TGTGCCAGCAGCTTAGGGAGTTCCACAGATACGCAGTATTTT. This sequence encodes CASSLGSSTDTQYF.

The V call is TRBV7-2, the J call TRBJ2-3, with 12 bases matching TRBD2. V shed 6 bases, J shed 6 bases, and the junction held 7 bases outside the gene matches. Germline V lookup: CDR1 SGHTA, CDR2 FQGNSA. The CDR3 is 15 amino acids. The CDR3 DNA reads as TGTGCCAGCAGACACGGACTAGCGGGATGGGATACGCAGTATTTT. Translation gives CASRHGLAGWDTQYF.

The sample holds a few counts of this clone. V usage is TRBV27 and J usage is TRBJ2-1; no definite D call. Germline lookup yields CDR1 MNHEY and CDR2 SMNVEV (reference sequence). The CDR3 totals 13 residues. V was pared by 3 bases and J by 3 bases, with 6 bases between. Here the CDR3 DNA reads TGTGCCAGCAGTTTCTCAGGCTACAATGAGCAGTTCTTC. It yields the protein CASSFSGYNEQFF.